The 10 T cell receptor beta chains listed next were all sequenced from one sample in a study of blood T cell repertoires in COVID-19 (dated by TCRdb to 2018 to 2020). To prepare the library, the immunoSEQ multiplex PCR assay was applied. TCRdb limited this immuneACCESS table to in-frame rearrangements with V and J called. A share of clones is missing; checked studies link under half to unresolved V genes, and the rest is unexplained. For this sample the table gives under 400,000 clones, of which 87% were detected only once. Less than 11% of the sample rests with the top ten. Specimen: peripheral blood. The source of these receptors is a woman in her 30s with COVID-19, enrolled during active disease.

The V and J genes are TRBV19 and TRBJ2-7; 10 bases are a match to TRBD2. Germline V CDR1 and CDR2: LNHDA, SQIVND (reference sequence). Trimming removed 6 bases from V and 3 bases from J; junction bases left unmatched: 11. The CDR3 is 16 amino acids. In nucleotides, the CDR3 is TGTGCCAGTAGCCGAACCGGGACTAGCGCCTACTACGAGCAGTACTTC. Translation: CASSRTGTSAYYEQYF.

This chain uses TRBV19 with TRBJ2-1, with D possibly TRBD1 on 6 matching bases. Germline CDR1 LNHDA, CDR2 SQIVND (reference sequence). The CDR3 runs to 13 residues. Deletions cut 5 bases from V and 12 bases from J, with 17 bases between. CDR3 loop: CASSPNRVSGQFF. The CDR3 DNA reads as TGTGCCAGTAGTCCGAACAGGGTCTCGGGGCAGTTCTTC.

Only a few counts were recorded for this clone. The CDR3 DNA reads as TGTGCCAGCAAGAGACAGGGGGCCGAGTCACCCCTCCACTTT. Translating gives CASKRQGAESPLHF. The chain is built from TRBV2 and TRBJ1-6, with 10 bases lining up with TRBD1. From germline, CDR1 is SNHLY and CDR2 FYNNEI. J lost 10 bases, V lost 7 bases, and 7 bases had no gene match. CDR3 length: 14 amino acids.

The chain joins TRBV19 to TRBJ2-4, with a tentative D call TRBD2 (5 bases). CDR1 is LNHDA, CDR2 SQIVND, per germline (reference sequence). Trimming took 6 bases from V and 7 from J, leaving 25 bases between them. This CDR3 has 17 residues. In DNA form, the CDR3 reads TGTGCCAGTAGCGCAAGGCCCCCTAGCAGCCCGCGGAACATTCAGTACTTC. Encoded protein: CASSARPPSSPRNIQYF.

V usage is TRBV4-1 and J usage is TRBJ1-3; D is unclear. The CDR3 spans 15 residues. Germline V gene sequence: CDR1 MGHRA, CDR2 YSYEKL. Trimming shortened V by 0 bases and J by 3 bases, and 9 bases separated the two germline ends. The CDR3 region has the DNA TGCGCCAGCAGCCAAGATGGAGGGCTTGGAAACACCATATATTTT. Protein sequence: CASSQDGGLGNTIYF.

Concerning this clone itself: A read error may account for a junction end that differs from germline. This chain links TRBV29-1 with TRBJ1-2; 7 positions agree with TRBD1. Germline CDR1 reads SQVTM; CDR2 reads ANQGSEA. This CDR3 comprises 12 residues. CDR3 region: CSVPPGQPDLNF. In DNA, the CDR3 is TGCAGCGTGCCCCCGGGACAGCCTGACTTAAACTTC.

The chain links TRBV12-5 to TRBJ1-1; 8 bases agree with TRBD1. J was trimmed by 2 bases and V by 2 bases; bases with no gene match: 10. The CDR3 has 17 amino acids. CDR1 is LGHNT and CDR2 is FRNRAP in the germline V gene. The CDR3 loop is CASGLTRPGQENTEAFF. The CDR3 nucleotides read TGTGCTAGTGGTTTGACACGGCCGGGACAGGAAAACACTGAAGCTTTCTTT.

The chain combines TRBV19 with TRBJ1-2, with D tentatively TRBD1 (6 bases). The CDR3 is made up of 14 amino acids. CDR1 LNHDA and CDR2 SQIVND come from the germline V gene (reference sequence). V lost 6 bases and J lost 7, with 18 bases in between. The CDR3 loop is CASSDGGAPGGYTF. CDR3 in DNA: TGTGCCAGTAGCGACGGGGGGGCGCCTGGTGGCTACACCTTC.

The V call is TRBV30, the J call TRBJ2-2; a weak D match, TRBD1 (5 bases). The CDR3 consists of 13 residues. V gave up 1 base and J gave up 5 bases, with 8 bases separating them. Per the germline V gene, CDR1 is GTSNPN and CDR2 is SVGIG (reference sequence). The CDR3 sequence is CAWSASGTGELFF. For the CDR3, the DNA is TGTGCCTGGAGTGCATCAGGGACCGGGGAGCTGTTTTTT.

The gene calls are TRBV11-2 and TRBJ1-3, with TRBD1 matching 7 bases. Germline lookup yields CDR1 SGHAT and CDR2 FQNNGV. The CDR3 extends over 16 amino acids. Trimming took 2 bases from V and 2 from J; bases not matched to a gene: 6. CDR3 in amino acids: CASSLLRTGPGNTIYF. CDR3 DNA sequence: TGTGCCAGCAGCTTACTCCGGACAGGCCCTGGAAACACCATATATTTT.